The 7 T cell receptor beta chains listed next were all sequenced from one sample in a study of shared clonotypes between healthy human individuals. Clones were read by immunoSEQ multiplex PCR, and TCRdb kept only the in-frame ones, dropping some. Of roughly 600,000 clones in the sample, nearly 98% were seen once. CD8 cells regarded as naive lacked CD45RO, were positively chosen for CCR7, and omitted terminally differentiated effector memory CD45RA+ cells. Sequences were obtained from naive CD8+ T cells sorted from blood. The source is a man aged 25 to 40 in good health.

The chain carries TRBV30 and TRBJ2-1, with 7 bases fitting TRBD2. CDR3 length: 12 amino acids. Germline lookup yields CDR1 GTSNPN and CDR2 SVGIG (reference sequence). J was trimmed by 8 bases and V by 4 bases; bases with no gene match: 5. The CDR3 here is CAWNSGGDEQFF. The CDR3 nucleotides are TGTGCCTGGAATTCGGGAGGCGATGAGCAGTTCTTC.

This chain connects TRBV5-6 to TRBJ2-4; weak D call: TRBD2 (5 bases). V was pared by 3 bases and J by 7 bases, with 11 bases between. CDR3 length equals 13 residues. The germline gives CDR1 SGHDT, CDR2 YYEEEE. The CDR3 nucleotides read TGTGCCAGCAGCTCGGGGAGTCCCAACATTCAGTACTTC. Translation gives CASSSGSPNIQYF.

This chain connects TRBV5-1 to TRBJ1-4; weak D call: TRBD1 (5 bases). V was clipped by 0 bases and J by 6 bases, with 15 bases between them. The CDR3 totals 16 residues. CDR1 and CDR2 (germline): SGHRS, YFSETQ. CDR3 amino acids: CASSLGTGTADEKLFF. The CDR3 bases are TGCGCCAGCAGCTTGGGCACCGGGACCGCGGATGAAAAACTGTTTTTT.

V and J are TRBV6-5 and TRBJ2-7, with no clear D. The germline V gene encodes CDR1 MNHEY and CDR2 SVGAGI. V lost 8 bases to trimming and J lost 0 bases, with 8 bases between them. The CDR3 runs 12 residues. The CDR3 DNA reads as TGTGCCAGCGCCGACGACTCCTACGAGCAGTACTTC. Translating gives CASADDSYEQYF.

This chain uses TRBV7-2 with TRBJ2-3; TRBD2 matches at 8 bases. Germline V lookup: CDR1 SGHTA, CDR2 FQGNSA. Germline trimming cut 2 bases from V and 2 bases from J; bases unmatched to any gene: 6. The CDR3 consists of 16 residues. The CDR3 protein is CASSLWPAGDTDTQYF. The CDR3 region has the DNA TGTGCCAGCAGCTTATGGCCAGCGGGAGACACAGATACGCAGTATTTT.

This clone has just one count. The chain combines TRBV4-3 with TRBJ1-5; no reliable D call. CDR3 length: 15 amino acids. V lost 0 bases to trimming and J lost 1 base, with 7 bases between them. Germline V gene lookup returns CDR1 LGHNA and CDR2 YSLEER. The CDR3 region is CASSQDAASNQPQHF. Here the CDR3 DNA reads TGCGCCAGCAGCCAAGATGCGGCCAGCAATCAGCCCCAGCATTTT.

This clone was seen only once. The chain recombines TRBV11-3 with TRBJ2-1; either TRBD1 or TRBD2 may fit D (5 bases each). The CDR3 has 14 amino acids. Germline loops: CDR1 SGHNT, CDR2 YENEEA. Trimming took 2 bases from V and 9 from J, leaving 14 bases between them. The CDR3 DNA is TGTGCCAGCAGCTTAAGGGACGCCTCTCGTGAGCAGTTCTTC. This encodes CASSLRDASREQFF.